These 5 T cell receptor beta chains share one sample of origin, sequenced in a study of lymphopenia after photon versus proton radiotherapy. TCRdb's table, derived via immunoSEQ multiplex PCR, lists solely in-frame clones and lacks some. Of under 25,000 clones listed, roughly 85% are singletons. The sequencing here drew on peripheral blood, taken from a patient treated with photon-based radiotherapy. Receptors originate from a man in his fifties or sixties with pancreatic cancer.

V and J are TRBV15 and TRBJ2-1, with D uncertain. CDR1 is LNHNV, CDR2 YYDKDF, per germline (reference sequence). Trimming took 0 bases from V and 6 from J, leaving 12 bases between them. The CDR3 spans 15 residues. As DNA, the CDR3 is TGTGCCACCAGCAGAGATTTGGGCGGAGTCAATGAGCAGTTCTTC. Its translation: CATSRDLGGVNEQFF.

This chain connects TRBV4-1 to TRBJ2-7; D is unresolved. Trimming removed 0 bases from V and 4 bases from J, with 31 bases in between. The CDR3 has 21 amino acids. Germline V gives CDR1 MGHRA, CDR2 YSYEKL. The CDR3 sequence: CASSQDAPGPNLFFGLYEQYF. CDR3 bases: TGCGCCAGCAGCCAAGATGCTCCTGGTCCAAACCTCTTCTTCGGATTGTACGAGCAGTACTTC.

The chain links TRBV10-3 to TRBJ2-2; D gene ambiguous. V was cut by 8 bases and J by 0 bases, with 10 bases left in between. The length of the CDR3 is 14 residues. CDR1 ENHRY and CDR2 SYGVKD come from the germline V gene. This chain's CDR3 is CAIAQGANTGELFF. CDR3 coding DNA: TGTGCCATCGCCCAAGGCGCGAACACCGGGGAGCTGTTTTTT.

DNA of the CDR3: TGCGCCAGCAGCCAAGATCTGGCGGGGGGGGAGCTGTTTTTT. Translating gives CASSQDLAGGELFF. The chain is built from TRBV4-3 and TRBJ2-2; tentatively, D is TRBD2 (6 bases). Looked up from germline, CDR1 is LGHNA and CDR2 is YSLEER. V lost 0 bases to trimming and J lost 8 bases, with 10 bases between them. The CDR3 consists of 14 residues.

This rearrangement joins TRBV6-5 to TRBJ2-2; possible D gene TRBD1, 6 bases. The CDR3 has 15 amino acids. CDR1 MNHEY and CDR2 SVGAGI come from the germline V gene. V dropped 6 bases and J dropped 0 bases, with 11 bases sitting between them. CDR3 nucleotide sequence: TGTGCCAGCAGCGCCAGGGGAACGAACACCGGGGAGCTGTTTTTT. It encodes CASSARGTNTGELFF.